The 15 T cell receptor beta chains listed next were all sequenced from one sample in a study of T cell changes during pregnancy in multiple sclerosis. The data were produced by immunoSEQ multiplex PCR, yet TCRdb's version contains in-frame clones alone and is incomplete. The data show approximately 50,000 clones, roughly 94% seen once. This material consisted of CD4+ T cells from peripheral blood mononuclear cells, taken in the third trimester of pregnancy. The receptor set was obtained from a female donor with multiple sclerosis, enrolled in a pregnancy study.

This chain joins TRBV5-1 and TRBJ2-4; D possibly corresponds to TRBD2 (6 bases). The CDR3 has 18 residues. The V gene lost 3 bases and the J gene lost 7 bases, with 26 bases spanning the gap. Germline CDR1 and CDR2: SGHRS and YFSETQ. The CDR3 sequence: CASSSRKRTGANINIQYF. CDR3 nucleotide sequence: TGCGCCAGCAGCTCCCGGAAAAGGACGGGAGCGAACATTAACATTCAGTACTTC.

The chain recombines TRBV7-2 with TRBJ2-3, with a possible D match to TRBD2 (5 bases). With 5 bases removed from V and 1 base from J, the gap between germline ends came to 16 bases. Germline CDR1 SGHTA, CDR2 FQGNSA. The CDR3 sequence is 16 residues long. In DNA, the CDR3 is TGTGCCAGCAGCCATTTACACCCGCGGGGCACAGATACGCAGTATTTT. Translated, it gives CASSHLHPRGTDTQYF.

This chain uses TRBV28 with TRBJ1-2; 8 positions match TRBD1. The germline CDR1 and CDR2 sequences are MDHEN and SYDVKM. V lost 6 bases to trimming and J lost 1 base; unmatched junction nucleotides: 10. The CDR3 extends over 16 amino acids. CDR3 in amino acids: CASSLVPGGFNYGYTF. CDR3 sequence (DNA): TGTGCCAGCAGCCTGGTTCCAGGGGGCTTTAACTATGGCTACACCTTC.

The chain combines TRBV5-1 with TRBJ2-5, with 7 bases that match TRBD1. CDR1 and CDR2 from the germline V gene are SGHRS and YFSETQ. The CDR3 is 16 residues long. The V segment lost 1 base and the J segment 0 bases; nucleotides outside the gene matches: 6. The CDR3 loop is CASSLIGGGHQETQYF. For the CDR3, the DNA is TGCGCCAGCAGCTTGATAGGGGGCGGCCACCAAGAGACCCAGTACTTC. Variable domain in full (rest from reference TRBV5-1 and TRBJ2-5): KAGVTQTPRYLIKTRGQQVTLSCSPISGHRSVSWYQQTPGQGLQFLFEYFSETQRNKGNFPGRFSGRQFSNSRSEMNVSTLELGDSALYLCASSLIGGGHQETQYFGPGTRLLVL.

The rearrangement uses TRBV7-2 and TRBJ1-1; D ambiguous. Between the trimmed V and J ends, which lost 2 bases and 1 base, there was a span of 8 bases. This CDR3 has 14 residues. The germline V gene has CDR1 SGHTA and CDR2 FQGNSA. The CDR3 sequence is CASSLHLQNTEAFF. CDR3 DNA sequence: TGTGCCAGCAGCTTACATTTACAGAACACTGAAGCTTTCTTT.

The chain combines TRBV6-5 with TRBJ1-4; perhaps TRBD1 as D (5 bases). In germline, CDR1 is MNHEY, CDR2 SVGAGI. Trimming stripped 5 bases from V and 4 bases from J, with 14 bases between. The CDR3 covers 15 residues. CDR3 sequence reads: CASSGPSGLNEKLFF. The DNA of the CDR3 is TGTGCCAGCAGTGGACCATCGGGACTTAATGAAAAACTGTTTTTT.

The gene calls are TRBV5-1 and TRBJ2-3, with 10 nucleotides matching TRBD2. Unmatched junction bases numbered 5, after V lost 5 bases and J lost 2 bases. Germline CDR1 is SGHRS and CDR2 is YFSETQ. The CDR3 is 15 amino acids. CDR3 sequence (DNA): TGCGCCAGCAGACCCGGACTAGCGGTCACAGATACGCAGTATTTT. It codes for CASRPGLAVTDTQYF.

This clone appeared a single time. This rearrangement joins TRBV2 to TRBJ2-5; 11 bases map to TRBD2. V shed 5 bases and J 2 bases; nucleotides not matched to a gene: 7. This CDR3 comprises 16 residues. CDR1 and CDR2 from the germline V gene are SNHLY and FYNNEI. The CDR3: CASSTRRTSGQETQYF. The CDR3 nucleotides are TGTGCCAGCAGTACAAGACGGACTAGCGGGCAAGAGACCCAGTACTTC. The full variable domain, rest sourced from reference TRBV2 and TRBJ2-5, is EPEVTQTPSHQVTQMGQEVILRCVPISNHLYFYWYRQILGQKVEFLVSFYNNEISEKSEIFDDQFSVERPDGSNFTLKIRSTKLEDSAMYFCASSTRRTSGQETQYFGPGTRLLVL.

The chain uses TRBV2 and TRBJ2-7, with TRBD2 matching over 10 bases. CDR1 and CDR2 (germline): SNHLY, FYNNEI. The length of the CDR3 is 16 residues. J was trimmed by 4 bases and V by 2 bases; bases with no gene match: 8. The DNA for the CDR3 is TGTGCCAGCAGTGAATACGGTCTAGCGGGAGTATACGAGCAGTACTTC. This codes for CASSEYGLAGVYEQYF.

The V call is TRBV9, the J call TRBJ2-1; D gene unclear. The germline V and J ends were trimmed by 0 bases and 9 bases, with 13 bases remaining between them. Per the germline V gene, CDR1 is SGDLS and CDR2 is YYNGEE. The length of the CDR3 is 14 residues. DNA for the CDR3: TGTGCCAGCAGCGTAGCCGCCACCCCCGGTGAGCAGTTCTTC. The encoded protein is CASSVAATPGEQFF.

The chain has TRBV6-5 and TRBJ2-1; 8 bases agree with TRBD2. The CDR3 runs 14 residues. V trimming: 2 bases; J trimming: 13 bases; junction bases outside the gene matches: 10. The germline V gene has CDR1 MNHEY and CDR2 SVGAGI. The CDR3 is CASSYLSSGSRQFF. The CDR3 region has the DNA TGTGCCAGCAGTTACCTTTCTAGCGGGTCCCGTCAGTTCTTC.

The chain combines TRBV5-1 with TRBJ1-2; 9 nucleotides agree with TRBD1. Losses at the gene ends were 4 bases for V and 1 base for J; bases not matched to a gene: 5. This CDR3 region has 15 residues. Germline V lookup: CDR1 SGHRS, CDR2 YFSETQ. This CDR3 reads CASSVGQGYNYGYTF. Here the CDR3 DNA reads TGCGCCAGCAGCGTAGGACAGGGGTATAACTATGGCTACACCTTC.

The rearrangement links TRBV7-6 to TRBJ2-5; 9 positions agree with TRBD2. Germline V gene sequence: CDR1 SGHVS, CDR2 FNYEAQ. This CDR3 contains 14 residues. The trim removed 3 bases at V and 7 bases at J, leaving 6 bases unmatched. As DNA, the CDR3 is TGTGCCAGCAGCTTCTTAGCGGGGGAGGCGACCCAGTACTTC. Translated, it gives CASSFLAGEATQYF.

This clone has a single count. V and J are TRBV4-1 and TRBJ2-1, with TRBD1 as a possible D gene (5 bases). Germline values: CDR1 MGHRA, CDR2 YSYEKL. V was clipped by 2 bases and J by 9 bases, with 11 bases between them. The CDR3 extends over 13 amino acids. CDR3 region: CASSQIIQGEQFF. The CDR3 nucleotides are TGCGCCAGCAGCCAAATAATTCAGGGTGAGCAGTTCTTC.

The rearrangement links TRBV28 to TRBJ2-7, with 8 bases identical to TRBD2. Germline loops: CDR1 MDHEN, CDR2 SYDVKM. V was clipped by 5 bases and J by 0 bases; unmatched bases: 9. CDR3 length equals 16 residues. For the CDR3, the DNA is TGTGCCAGCAGTCCTGTAGGGAGCGGGAGCTCCTACGAGCAGTACTTC. Translated, it gives CASSPVGSGSSYEQYF.